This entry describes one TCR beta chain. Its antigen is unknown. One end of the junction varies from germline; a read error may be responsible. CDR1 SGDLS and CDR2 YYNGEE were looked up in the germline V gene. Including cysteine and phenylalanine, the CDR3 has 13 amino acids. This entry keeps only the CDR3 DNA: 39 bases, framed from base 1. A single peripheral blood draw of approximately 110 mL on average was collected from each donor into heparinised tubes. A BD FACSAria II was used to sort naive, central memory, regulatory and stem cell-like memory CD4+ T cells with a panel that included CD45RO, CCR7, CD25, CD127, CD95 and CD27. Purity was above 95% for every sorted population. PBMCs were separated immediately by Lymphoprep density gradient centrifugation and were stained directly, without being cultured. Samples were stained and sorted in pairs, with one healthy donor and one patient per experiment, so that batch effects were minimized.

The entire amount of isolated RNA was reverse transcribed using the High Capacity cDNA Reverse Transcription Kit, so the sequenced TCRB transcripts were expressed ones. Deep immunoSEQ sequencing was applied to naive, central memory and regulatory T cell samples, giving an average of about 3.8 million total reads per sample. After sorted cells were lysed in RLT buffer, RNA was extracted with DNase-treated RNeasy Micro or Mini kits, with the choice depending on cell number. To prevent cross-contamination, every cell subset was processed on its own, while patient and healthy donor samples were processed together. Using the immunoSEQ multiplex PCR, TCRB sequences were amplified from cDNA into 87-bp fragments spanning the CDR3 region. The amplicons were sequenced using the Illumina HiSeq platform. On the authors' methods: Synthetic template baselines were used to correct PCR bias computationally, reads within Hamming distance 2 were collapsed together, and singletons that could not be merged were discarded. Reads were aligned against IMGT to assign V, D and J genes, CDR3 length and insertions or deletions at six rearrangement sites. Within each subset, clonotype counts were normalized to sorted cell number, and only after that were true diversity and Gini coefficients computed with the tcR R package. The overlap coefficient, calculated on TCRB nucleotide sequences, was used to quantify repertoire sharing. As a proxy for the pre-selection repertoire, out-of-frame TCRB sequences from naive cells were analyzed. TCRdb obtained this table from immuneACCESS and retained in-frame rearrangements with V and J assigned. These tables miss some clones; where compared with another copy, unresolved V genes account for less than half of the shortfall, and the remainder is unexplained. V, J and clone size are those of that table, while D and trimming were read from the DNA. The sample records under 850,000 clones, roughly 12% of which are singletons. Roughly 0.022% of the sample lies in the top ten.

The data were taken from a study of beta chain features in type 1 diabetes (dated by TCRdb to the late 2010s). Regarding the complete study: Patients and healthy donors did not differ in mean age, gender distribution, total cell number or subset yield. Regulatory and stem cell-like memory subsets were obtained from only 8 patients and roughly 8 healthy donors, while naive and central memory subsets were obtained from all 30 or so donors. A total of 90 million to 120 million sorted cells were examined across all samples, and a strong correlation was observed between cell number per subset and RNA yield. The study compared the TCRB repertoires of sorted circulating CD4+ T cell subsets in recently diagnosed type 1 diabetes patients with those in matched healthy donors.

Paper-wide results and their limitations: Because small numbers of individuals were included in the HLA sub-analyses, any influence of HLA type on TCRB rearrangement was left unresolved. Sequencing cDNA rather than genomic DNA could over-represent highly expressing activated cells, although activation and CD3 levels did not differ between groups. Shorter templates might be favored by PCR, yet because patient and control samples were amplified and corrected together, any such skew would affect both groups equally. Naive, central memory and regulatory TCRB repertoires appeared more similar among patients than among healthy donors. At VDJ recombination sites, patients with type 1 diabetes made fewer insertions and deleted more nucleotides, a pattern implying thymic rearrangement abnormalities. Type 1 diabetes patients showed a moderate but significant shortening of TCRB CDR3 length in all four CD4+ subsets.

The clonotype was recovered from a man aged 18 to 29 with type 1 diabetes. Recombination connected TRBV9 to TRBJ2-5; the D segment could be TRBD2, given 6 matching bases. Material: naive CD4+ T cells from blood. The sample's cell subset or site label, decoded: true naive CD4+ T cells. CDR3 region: CASSVGGEEAQYF. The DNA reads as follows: TGTGCCAGCAGCGTAGGGGGGGAAGAGGCCCAGTACTTC.